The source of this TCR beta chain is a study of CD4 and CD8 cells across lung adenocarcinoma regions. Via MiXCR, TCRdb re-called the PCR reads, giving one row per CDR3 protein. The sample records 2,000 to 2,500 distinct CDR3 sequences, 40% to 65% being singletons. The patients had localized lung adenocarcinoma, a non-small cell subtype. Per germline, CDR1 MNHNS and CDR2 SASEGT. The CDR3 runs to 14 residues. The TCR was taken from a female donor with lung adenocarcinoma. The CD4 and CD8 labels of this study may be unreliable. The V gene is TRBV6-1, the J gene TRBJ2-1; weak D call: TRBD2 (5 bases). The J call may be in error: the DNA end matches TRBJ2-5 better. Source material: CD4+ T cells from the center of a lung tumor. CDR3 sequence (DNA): TGTGCCAGCAGTGTCCCCGGGCGGGAAGAGACCCAGTACTTC. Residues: CASSVPGREETQYF.